Listed below are T cell receptor beta chains from one sample, sequenced in a study of blood T cells in healthy people across ages. MiXCR was run by TCRdb on the 5' RACE reads, yielding one entry per CDR3 protein. This sample has over 600,000 distinct CDR3 sequences, with around 50% found just once. What was sequenced was blood. Every receptor here comes from a man aged 35-49 years in good health. CDR3s include the opening cysteine and the closing phenylalanine or tryptophan. D genes are given only for firm matches. Expanded clones are given a class, and other clones once, few, many or no size at all.

V gene	J gene	D gene	clone size	CDR3 DNA	CDR3 protein
TRBV10-3	TRBJ2-6	TRBD1	.	TGTGCCATTGAAAGGGGGCCTGGGGCCAACGTCCTGACTTTC	CAIERGPGANVLTF
TRBV27	TRBJ2-4	TRBD1	.	TGTGCCAGCTTCGGGACAGGGAAACAGTACTTC	CASFGTGKQYF
TRBV6-2/TRBV6-3	TRBJ2-3	.	few	TGTGCCAGCCGTTCTGGAAGAGGGTCGACAGATACGCAGTATTTT	CASRSGRGSTDTQYF
TRBV4-1	TRBJ2-7	.	.	TGCGCCAGCAGCCGGAATCACAGGTCCTCCTACGAGCAGTACTTC	CASSRNHRSSYEQYF
TRBV5-1	TRBJ2-7	.	.	TGCGCCAGCAGCTTGGATTTGGGGGCCAGCTACGAGCAGTACTTC	CASSLDLGASYEQYF
TRBV20-1	TRBJ2-5	.	.	TGCAGTGCTAGATCTAACCCGGGACTTGATTGGTACTTC	CSARSNPGLDWYF
TRBV6-2/TRBV6-3	TRBJ2-1	TRBD1	.	TGTGCCATAGGACAGGTCCACAATGAGCAGTTCTTC	CAIGQVHNEQFF
TRBV6-1	TRBJ2-7	TRBD1	.	TGTGCCAACGCTAAGACAGGGTTCGACGAGCAGTACTTC	CANAKTGFDEQYF
TRBV4-1	TRBJ2-4	.	.	TGCGCCAGCAGCCAAGGGCCAATCGGGAACATTCAGTACTTC	CASSQGPIGNIQYF
TRBV29-1	TRBJ2-1	.	.	TGCAGCGGTGGTTATTTGGGGAAAACCTACAATGAGCAGTTCTTC	CSGGYLGKTYNEQFF
TRBV5-1	TRBJ1-6	.	.	TGCGCCAGCAGCTCGGCGGCGGGAAATTCACCCCTCCACTTT	CASSSAAGNSPLHF
TRBV7-2	TRBJ2-2	TRBD2	.	TGTGCCAGCAGCTCCTCTAGCGGGGGCACCGGGGAGCTGTTTTTT	CASSSSSGGTGELFF
TRBV7-6	TRBJ1-2	.	.	TGTGCCAGCAGCGAAACACTAGCTAACTATGGCTACACCTTC	CASSETLANYGYTF
TRBV7-2	TRBJ2-2	.	few	TGTGCCAGCAGCTTGCAGCAGAGTGGGACCGGGGAGCTGTTTTTT	CASSLQQSGTGELFF
TRBV15	TRBJ1-2	.	.	TGTGCCACCAGCAGTTCGGTGTTCGGCCTCTATGGCTACACCTTC	CATSSSVFGLYGYTF
TRBV2	TRBJ2-1	TRBD2	few	TGTGCCAGCAAGGAGACTAGCGGGGGGCCTCAGGAGCAGTTCTTC	CASKETSGGPQEQFF
TRBV5-5	TRBJ2-1	TRBD2	.	TGTGCCAGCAGCGGGGGCTTAGCGGGGGGGCTCCGGAATGAGCAGTTCTTC	CASSGGLAGGLRNEQFF
TRBV6-6	TRBJ1-5	TRBD1	.	TGTGCCAGCACCGCCCCCGGGACAGGGTATCAGCCCCAGCATTTT	CASTAPGTGYQPQHF
TRBV20-1	TRBJ2-7	TRBD1	.	TGCAGTGCTGCCGACGCGGACAGGGGTTCCTACGAGCAGTACTTC	CSAADADRGSYEQYF
TRBV7-9	TRBJ2-7	TRBD1	few	TGTGCCAGCAGCTTAACATTCGAGGCAGGGGGCGACGTCGTCTACGAGCAGTACTTC	CASSLTFEAGGDVVYEQYF
TRBV28	TRBJ2-3	.	few	TGTGCCAGCAGTTTTTCCCCCTGGCGGAATAGCACAGATACGCAGTATTTT	CASSFSPWRNSTDTQYF
TRBV10-3	TRBJ2-7	TRBD1	.	TGTGCCATCAGAAGGGACAGCTCCTACGAGCAGTACTTC	CAIRRDSSYEQYF
TRBV7-2	TRBJ1-2	.	.	TGTGCCAGCAGCTTAGACAGACCCGACTATGGCTACACCTTC	CASSLDRPDYGYTF
TRBV6-6	TRBJ2-7	.	.	TGTGCCAGCAACGCAGGCTCAAGCTCCTACGAGCAGTACTTC	CASNAGSSSYEQYF
TRBV20-1	TRBJ2-3	TRBD2	few	TGCAGTGCCACCGAGGTAGCGGGACGCACAGATACGCAGTATTTT	CSATEVAGRTDTQYF
TRBV20-1	TRBJ1-1	.	many	TGCAGTGCTAGGTCCTCGTATGGCGACACTGAAGCTTTCTTT	CSARSSYGDTEAFF
TRBV2	TRBJ2-3	.	.	TGTGCCAGCCAGGCGGACGGAACGTCAAATACGCAGTATTTT	CASQADGTSNTQYF
TRBV18	TRBJ1-1	.	.	TGTGCCAGCTCACCCCTCAGGGGTACGGGAACTGAAGCTTTCTTT	CASSPLRGTGTEAFF
TRBV3-1	TRBJ1-2	.	.	TGTGCCAGCAGCCCCCGCGCAGAGACTTTAGGTGGCTACACCTTC	CASSPRAETLGGYTF
TRBV7-9	TRBJ2-3	.	.	TGTGCCAGCAGCGCCCCGTCCCCCGCGCAGTATTTT	CASSAPSPAQYF
TRBV28	TRBJ2-3	.	once	TGTGCCAGCATCTTGGGAGGAACCACAGATACGCAGTATTTT	CASILGGTTDTQYF
TRBV7-2	TRBJ1-2	.	.	TGTGCCAGCAGCGGATCATCGGGGCGGACGGGGGGCTACACCTTC	CASSGSSGRTGGYTF
TRBV20-1	TRBJ2-5	.	.	TGCAGTGCCCTGTTTGCGGGGTCCGGAGAGACCCAGTACTTC	CSALFAGSGETQYF
TRBV10-3	TRBJ2-7	TRBD1	few	TGTGCCACCCGACAGGGTTCCTACGAGCAGTACTTC	CATRQGSYEQYF
TRBV28	TRBJ2-7	.	.	TGTGCCAGCCTAGGGCCGTTACGCTCCTACGAGCAGTACTTC	CASLGPLRSYEQYF
TRBV28	TRBJ1-4	.	.	TGTGCCAGCAGTTTCTTCCCCGCCAGGGTCAGGCAGGAAAAACTGTTTTTT	CASSFFPARVRQEKLFF
TRBV29-1	TRBJ2-1	.	.	TGCAGCGCTCAGGCCAGGTATGCCAATGAGCAGTTCTTC	CSAQARYANEQFF
TRBV7-9	TRBJ2-7	TRBD2	few	TGTGCCAGCAGCTTTTTGGGGATGGCTAGCGGAACCTACGAGCAGTACTTC	CASSFLGMASGTYEQYF
TRBV7-8	TRBJ2-7	TRBD1	many	TGTGCCAGCAGCCGGGGACAGGCAACCTACGAGCAGTACTTC	CASSRGQATYEQYF
TRBV29-1	TRBJ2-7	TRBD1	.	TGCAGTGCTGGGACAGCCTACGAGCAGTACTTC	CSAGTAYEQYF
TRBV5-1	TRBJ2-1	.	.	TGCGCCAGCAGCTTAAGAGCCGGGGAGAGCAATGAGCAGTTCTTC	CASSLRAGESNEQFF
TRBV7-8	TRBJ2-2	.	few	TGTGCCAGCAGCGTAAGCAACCTAGGCTCCGGGGAGCTGTTTTTT	CASSVSNLGSGELFF
TRBV25-1	TRBJ2-3	TRBD1	few	TGTGCCAGCTCTCGGGACAGGGGGGTAGATACGCAGTATTTT	CASSRDRGVDTQYF
TRBV7-9	TRBJ1-2	.	.	TGTGCCAGCAGCCCGGACAGCCCTGGCTACACCTTC	CASSPDSPGYTF
TRBV18	TRBJ2-7	TRBD2	.	TGTGCCAGCTCACCCTCCTTAGCCGGGACTAGCGGAGAGGTCCACGAGCAGTACTTC	CASSPSLAGTSGEVHEQYF
TRBV20-1	TRBJ1-2	TRBD1	.	TGCAGTGCTAATGGGGGGACAGGAGAATATGGCTACACCTTC	CSANGGTGEYGYTF
TRBV7-9	TRBJ1-2	.	.	TGTGCCAGCAGCTGTACAGACAACTATGGCTACACCTTC	CASSCTDNYGYTF